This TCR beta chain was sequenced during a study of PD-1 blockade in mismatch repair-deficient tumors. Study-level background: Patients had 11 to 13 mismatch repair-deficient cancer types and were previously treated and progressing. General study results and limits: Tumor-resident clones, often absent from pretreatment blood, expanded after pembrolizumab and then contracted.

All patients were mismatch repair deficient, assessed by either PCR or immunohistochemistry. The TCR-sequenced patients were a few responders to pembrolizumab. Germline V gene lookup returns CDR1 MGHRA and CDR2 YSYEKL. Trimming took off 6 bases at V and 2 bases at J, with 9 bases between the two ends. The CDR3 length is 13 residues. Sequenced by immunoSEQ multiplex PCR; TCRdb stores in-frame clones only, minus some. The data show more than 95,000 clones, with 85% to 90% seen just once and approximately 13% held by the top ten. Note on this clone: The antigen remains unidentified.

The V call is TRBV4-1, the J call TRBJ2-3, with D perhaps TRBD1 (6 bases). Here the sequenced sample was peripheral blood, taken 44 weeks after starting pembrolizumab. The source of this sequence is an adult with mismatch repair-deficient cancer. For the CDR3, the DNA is TGCGCCAGCAGGGACAGACCCACAGATACGCAGTATTTT. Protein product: CASRDRPTDTQYF.